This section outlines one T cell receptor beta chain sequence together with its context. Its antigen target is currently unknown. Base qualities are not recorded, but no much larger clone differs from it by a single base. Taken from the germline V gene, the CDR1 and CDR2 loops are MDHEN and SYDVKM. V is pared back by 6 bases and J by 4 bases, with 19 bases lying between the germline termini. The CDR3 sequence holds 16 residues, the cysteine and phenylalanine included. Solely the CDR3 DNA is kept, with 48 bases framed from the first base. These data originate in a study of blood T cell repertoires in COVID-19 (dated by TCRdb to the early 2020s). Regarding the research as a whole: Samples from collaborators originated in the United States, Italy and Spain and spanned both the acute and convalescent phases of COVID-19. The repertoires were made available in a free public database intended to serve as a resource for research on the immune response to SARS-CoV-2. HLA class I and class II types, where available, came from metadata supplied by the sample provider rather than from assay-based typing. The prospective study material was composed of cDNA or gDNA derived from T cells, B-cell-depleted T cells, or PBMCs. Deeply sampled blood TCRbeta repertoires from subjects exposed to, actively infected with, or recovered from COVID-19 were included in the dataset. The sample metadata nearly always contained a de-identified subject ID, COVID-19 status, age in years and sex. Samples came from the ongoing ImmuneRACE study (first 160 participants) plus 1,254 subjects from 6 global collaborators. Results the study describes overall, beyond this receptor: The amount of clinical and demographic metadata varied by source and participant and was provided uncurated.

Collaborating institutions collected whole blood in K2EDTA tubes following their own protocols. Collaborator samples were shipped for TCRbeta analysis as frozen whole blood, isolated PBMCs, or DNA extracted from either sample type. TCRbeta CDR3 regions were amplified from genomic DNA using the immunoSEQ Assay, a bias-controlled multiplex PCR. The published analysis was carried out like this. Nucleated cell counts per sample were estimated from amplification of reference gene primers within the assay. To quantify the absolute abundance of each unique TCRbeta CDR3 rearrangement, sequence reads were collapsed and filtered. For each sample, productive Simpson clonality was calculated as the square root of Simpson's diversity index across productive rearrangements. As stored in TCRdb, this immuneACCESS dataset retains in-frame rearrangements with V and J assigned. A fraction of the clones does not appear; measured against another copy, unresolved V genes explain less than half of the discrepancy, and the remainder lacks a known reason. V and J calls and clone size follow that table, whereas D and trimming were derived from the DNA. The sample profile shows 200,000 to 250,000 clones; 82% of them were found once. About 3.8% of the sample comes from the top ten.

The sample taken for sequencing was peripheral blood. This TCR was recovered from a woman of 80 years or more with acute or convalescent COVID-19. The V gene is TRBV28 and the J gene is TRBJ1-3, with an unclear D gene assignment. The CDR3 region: CASSLRSILRGNTIYF. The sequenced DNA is TGTGCCAGCAGCCTAAGGAGTATTTTAAGGGGAAACACCATATATTTT.